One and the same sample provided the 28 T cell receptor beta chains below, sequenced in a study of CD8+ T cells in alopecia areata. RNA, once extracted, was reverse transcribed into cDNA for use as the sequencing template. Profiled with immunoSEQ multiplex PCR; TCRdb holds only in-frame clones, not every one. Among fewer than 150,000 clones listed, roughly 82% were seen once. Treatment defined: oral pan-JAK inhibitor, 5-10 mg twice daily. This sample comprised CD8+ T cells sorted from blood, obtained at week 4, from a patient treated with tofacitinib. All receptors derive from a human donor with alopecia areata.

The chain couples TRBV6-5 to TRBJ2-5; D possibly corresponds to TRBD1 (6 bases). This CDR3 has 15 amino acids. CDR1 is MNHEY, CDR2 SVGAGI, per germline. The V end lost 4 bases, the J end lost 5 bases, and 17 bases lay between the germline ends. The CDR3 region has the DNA TGTGCCAGCAGTTCGGCTACAGGGTTTCGGGAGACCCAGTACTTC. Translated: CASSSATGFRETQYF.

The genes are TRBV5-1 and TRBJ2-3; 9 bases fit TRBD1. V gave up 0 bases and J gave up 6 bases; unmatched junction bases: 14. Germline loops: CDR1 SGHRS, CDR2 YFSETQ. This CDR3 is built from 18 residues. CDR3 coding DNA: TGCGCCAGCAGCTTGGGGGGACAGGGCGAGCTGTCATCGGATACGCAGTATTTT. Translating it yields CASSLGGQGELSSDTQYF.

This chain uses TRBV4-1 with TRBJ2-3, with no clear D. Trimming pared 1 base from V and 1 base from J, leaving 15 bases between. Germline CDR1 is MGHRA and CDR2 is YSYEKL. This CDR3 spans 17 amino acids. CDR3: CASSQGWSSTGTDTQYF. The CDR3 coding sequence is TGCGCCAGCAGCCAAGGCTGGTCGTCGACGGGCACAGATACGCAGTATTTT.

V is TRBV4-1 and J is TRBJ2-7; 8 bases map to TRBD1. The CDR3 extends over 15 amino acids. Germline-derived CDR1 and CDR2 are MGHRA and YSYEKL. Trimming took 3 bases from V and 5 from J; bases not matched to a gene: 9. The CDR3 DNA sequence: TGCGCCAGCAGCCACGAGGGGGACAGGCCCGACGAGCAGTACTTC. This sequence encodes CASSHEGDRPDEQYF.

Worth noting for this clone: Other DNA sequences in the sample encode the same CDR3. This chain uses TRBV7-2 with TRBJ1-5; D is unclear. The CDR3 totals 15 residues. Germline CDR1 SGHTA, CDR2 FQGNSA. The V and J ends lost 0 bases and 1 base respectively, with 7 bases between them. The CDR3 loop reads CASSLALGSNQPQHF. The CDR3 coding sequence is TGTGCCAGCAGCTTAGCGCTTGGCAGCAATCAGCCCCAGCATTTT.

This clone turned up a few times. CDR3 amino acids: CASSPPDSEETQYF. The CDR3 bases are TGTGCCAGCTCACCACCCGACAGCGAGGAGACCCAGTACTTC. The rearrangement uses TRBV18 and TRBJ2-5, with D perhaps TRBD1 (5 bases). CDR3 length: 14 residues. Germline lookup yields CDR1 KGHSH and CDR2 LQKENI. V lost 0 bases, J lost 5 bases, and 10 bases lay in between.

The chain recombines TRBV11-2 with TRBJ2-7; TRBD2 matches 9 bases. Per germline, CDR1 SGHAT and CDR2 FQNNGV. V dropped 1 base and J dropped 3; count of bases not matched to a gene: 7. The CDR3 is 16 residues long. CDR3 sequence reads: CASSLVVEAGGYEQYF. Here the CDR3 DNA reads TGTGCCAGCAGCTTAGTGGTGGAAGCGGGGGGCTACGAGCAGTACTTC.

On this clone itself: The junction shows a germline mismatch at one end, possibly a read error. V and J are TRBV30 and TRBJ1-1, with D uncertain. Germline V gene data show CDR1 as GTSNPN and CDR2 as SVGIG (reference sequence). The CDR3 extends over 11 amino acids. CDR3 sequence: CSCSENTEAFF. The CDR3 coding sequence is TGTTCCTGTTCGGAGAACACTGAAGCTTTCTTT.

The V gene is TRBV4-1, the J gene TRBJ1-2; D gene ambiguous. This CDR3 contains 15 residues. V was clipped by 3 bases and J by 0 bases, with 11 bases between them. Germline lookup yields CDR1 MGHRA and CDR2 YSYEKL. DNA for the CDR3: TGCGCCAGCAGCCATCCCGGGCCGTCTAACTATGGCTACACCTTC. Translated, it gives CASSHPGPSNYGYTF.

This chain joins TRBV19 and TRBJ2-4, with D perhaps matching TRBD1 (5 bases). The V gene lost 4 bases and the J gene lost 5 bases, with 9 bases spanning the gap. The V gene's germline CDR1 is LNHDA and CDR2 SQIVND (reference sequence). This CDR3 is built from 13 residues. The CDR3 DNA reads TGTGCCAGTAGTAGGGGCAGTCAAAACATTCAGTACTTC. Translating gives CASSRGSQNIQYF.

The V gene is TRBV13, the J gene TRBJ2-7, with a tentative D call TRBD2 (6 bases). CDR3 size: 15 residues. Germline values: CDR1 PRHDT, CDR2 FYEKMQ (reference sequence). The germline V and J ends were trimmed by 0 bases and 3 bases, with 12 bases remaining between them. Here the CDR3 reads CASSLGSGRGYEQYF. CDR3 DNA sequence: TGTGCCAGCAGCTTAGGCTCGGGGCGGGGCTACGAGCAGTACTTC. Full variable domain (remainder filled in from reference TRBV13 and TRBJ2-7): AAGVIQSPRHLIKEKRETATLKCYPIPRHDTVYWYQQGPGQDPQFLISFYEKMQSDKGSIPDRFSAQQFSDYHSELNMSSLELGDSALYFCASSLGSGRGYEQYFGPGTRLTVT.

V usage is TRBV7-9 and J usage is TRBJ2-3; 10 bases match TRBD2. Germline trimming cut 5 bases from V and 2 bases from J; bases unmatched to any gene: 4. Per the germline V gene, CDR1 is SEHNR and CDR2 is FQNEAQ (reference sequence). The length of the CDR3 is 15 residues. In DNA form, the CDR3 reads TGTGCCAGCAGCGCACTAGCGGGGTCCACAGATACGCAGTATTTT. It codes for CASSALAGSTDTQYF.

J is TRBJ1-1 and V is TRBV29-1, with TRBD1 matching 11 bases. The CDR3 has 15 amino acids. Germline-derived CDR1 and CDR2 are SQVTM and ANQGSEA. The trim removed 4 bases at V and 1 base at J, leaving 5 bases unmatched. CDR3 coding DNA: TGCAGCGTTGCGGGGACAGGGGGGGCGAACACTGAAGCTTTCTTT. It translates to CSVAGTGGANTEAFF.

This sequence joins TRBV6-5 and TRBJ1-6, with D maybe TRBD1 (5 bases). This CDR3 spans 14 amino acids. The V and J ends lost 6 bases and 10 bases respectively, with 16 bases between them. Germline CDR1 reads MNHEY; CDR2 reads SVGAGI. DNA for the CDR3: TGTGCCAGCAGCACCGGGACGGGTACATCACCCCTCCACTTT. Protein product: CASSTGTGTSPLHF.

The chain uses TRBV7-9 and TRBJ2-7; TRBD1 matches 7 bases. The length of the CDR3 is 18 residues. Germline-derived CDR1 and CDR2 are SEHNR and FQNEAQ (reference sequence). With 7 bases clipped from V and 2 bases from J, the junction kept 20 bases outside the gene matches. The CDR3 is CASTGFSQGTASAYEQYF. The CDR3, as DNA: TGTGCCAGCACGGGGTTTAGTCAGGGGACAGCATCTGCCTACGAGCAGTACTTC.

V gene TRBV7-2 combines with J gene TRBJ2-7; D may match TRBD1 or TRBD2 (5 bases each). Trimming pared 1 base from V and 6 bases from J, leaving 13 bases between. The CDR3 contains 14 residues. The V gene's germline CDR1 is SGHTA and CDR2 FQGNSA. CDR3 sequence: CASSLGRGGVEQYF. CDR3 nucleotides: TGTGCCAGCAGCTTAGGACGGGGCGGCGTCGAGCAGTACTTC.

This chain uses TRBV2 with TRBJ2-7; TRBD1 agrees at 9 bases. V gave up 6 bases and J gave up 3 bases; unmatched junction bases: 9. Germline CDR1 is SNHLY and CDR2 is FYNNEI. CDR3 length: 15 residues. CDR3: CASSRGQGLLYEQYF. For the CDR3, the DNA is TGTGCCAGCAGCCGCGGACAGGGGCTCCTCTACGAGCAGTACTTC.

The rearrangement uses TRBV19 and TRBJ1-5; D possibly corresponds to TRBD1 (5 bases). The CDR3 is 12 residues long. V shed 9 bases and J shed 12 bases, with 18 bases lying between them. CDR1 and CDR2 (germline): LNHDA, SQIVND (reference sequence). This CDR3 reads CASSGGRELQHF. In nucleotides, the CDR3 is TGTGCCAGCTCCGGGGGACGAGAACTCCAGCATTTT.

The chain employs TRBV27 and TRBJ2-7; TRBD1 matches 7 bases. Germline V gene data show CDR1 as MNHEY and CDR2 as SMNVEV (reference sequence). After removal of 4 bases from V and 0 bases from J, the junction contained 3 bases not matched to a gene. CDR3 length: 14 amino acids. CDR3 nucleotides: TGTGCCAGCAGTTCGGGACAGACCTCCTACGAGCAGTACTTC. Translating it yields CASSSGQTSYEQYF.

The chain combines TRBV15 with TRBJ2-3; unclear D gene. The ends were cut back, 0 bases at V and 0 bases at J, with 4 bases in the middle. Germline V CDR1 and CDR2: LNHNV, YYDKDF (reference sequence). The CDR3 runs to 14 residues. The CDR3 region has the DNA TGTGCCACCAGCAGAGATCTTAGCACAGATACGCAGTATTTT. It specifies CATSRDLSTDTQYF.

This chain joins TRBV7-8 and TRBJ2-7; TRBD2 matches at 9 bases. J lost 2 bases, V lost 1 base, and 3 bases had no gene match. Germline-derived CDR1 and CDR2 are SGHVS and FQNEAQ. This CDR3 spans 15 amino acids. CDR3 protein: CASSLVASGAYEQYF. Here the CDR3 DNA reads TGTGCCAGCAGCTTAGTGGCTAGCGGGGCCTACGAGCAGTACTTC.

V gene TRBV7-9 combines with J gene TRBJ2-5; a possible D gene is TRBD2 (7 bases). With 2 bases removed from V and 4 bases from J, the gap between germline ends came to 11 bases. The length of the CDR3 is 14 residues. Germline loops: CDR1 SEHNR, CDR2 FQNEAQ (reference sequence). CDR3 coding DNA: TGTGCCAGCAGCTTATCGGGGGGCCCAGAGACCCAGTACTTC. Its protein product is CASSLSGGPETQYF.

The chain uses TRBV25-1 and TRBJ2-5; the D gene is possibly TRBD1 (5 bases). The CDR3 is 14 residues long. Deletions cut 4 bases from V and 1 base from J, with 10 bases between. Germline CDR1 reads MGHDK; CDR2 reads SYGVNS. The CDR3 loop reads CASSGWGSQETQYF. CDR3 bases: TGTGCCAGCAGTGGCTGGGGCAGCCAAGAGACCCAGTACTTC.

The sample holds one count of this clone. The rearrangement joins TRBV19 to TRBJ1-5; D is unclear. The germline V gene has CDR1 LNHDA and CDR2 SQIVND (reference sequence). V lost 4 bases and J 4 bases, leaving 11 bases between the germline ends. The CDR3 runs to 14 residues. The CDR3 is CASSRNHKNQPQHF. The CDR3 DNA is TGTGCCAGTAGTAGAAATCATAAAAATCAGCCCCAGCATTTT.

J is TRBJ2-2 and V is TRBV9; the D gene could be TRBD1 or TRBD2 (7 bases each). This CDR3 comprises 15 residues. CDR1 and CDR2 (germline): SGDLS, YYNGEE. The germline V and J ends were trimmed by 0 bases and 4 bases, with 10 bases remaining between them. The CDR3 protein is CASSVGRGGTGELFF. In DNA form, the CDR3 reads TGTGCCAGCAGCGTAGGCAGGGGGGGCACCGGGGAGCTGTTTTTT.

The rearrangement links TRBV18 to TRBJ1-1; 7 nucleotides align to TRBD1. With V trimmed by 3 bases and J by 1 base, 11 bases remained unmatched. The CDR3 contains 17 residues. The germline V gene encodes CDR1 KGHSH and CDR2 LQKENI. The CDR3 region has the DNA TGTGCCAGCTCACCGGTCGGGTACAGGGGCAAGAACACTGAAGCTTTCTTT. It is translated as CASSPVGYRGKNTEAFF.

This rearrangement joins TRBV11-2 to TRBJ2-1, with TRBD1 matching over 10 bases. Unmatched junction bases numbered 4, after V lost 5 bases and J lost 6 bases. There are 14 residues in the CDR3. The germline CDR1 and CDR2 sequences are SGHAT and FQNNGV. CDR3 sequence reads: CASSPRDRGNEQFF. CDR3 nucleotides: TGTGCCAGCAGCCCTCGGGACAGGGGCAATGAGCAGTTCTTC.

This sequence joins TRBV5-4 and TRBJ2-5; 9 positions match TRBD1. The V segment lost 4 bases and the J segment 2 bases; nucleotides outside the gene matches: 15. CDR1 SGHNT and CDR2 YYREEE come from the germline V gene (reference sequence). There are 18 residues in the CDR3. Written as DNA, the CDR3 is TGTGCCAGCAGCAGGGACGTCCTAGGACAGGGGTTGCAAGAGACCCAGTACTTC. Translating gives CASSRDVLGQGLQETQYF.